This TCR beta chain was sequenced for a study of T cells in localized non-small cell lung cancer. CDR3 length: 13 amino acids. Between the trimmed V and J ends, which lost 8 bases and 6 bases, there was a span of 16 bases. The germline V gene has CDR1 KGHSH and CDR2 LQKENI. Findings and caveats of the study: Compared with tumor, uninvolved adjacent lung displayed greater T cell clonality, ranking highest overall. Adjacent lung had a median around 60 of the 100 largest tumor clones.

Details on this clone: The target antigen is unknown.

Sequencing was performed with immunoSEQ multiplex PCR; in TCRdb, only in-frame clones are kept and a portion is missing. The sample lists some 20,000 clones, about 80% occurring once. Sequenced material: peripheral blood, taken before any cancer treatment. The V and J genes are TRBV18 and TRBJ1-2; no definite D call. This TCR was sampled from a man between 40 and 75 years old with stage I lung adenocarcinoma. The CDR3: CASPRAPRDGYTF. The CDR3 DNA reads TGTGCCAGCCCTCGTGCGCCAAGGGATGGCTACACCTTC.